This T cell receptor (beta chain) came from a study of shared clonotypes between healthy human individuals. All participating donors were Caucasian adults from Nashville, Tennessee. TCRdb's copy holds only in-frame clones and misses some; the assay was immunoSEQ multiplex PCR. Among 780,000 or so clones listed, approximately 77% were seen once. The V gene lost 3 bases and the J gene lost 2 bases, with 14 bases spanning the gap. Germline-derived CDR1 and CDR2 are SGHDT and YYEEEE. The length of the CDR3 is 15 residues. The rearrangement joins TRBV5-6 to TRBJ1-1, with D unclear. The origin of this receptor is a woman aged 30 to 39 in good health. The specimen was memory CD4+ T cells sorted from blood. Subset meaning: CD45RA-negative fraction. The DNA for the CDR3 is TGTGCCAGCAGCTCGCCAGTAGTTCCTAACACTGAAGCTTTCTTT. Translated, it gives CASSSPVVPNTEAFF. Complete variable domain (other parts from reference TRBV5-6 and TRBJ1-1): DAGVTQSPTHLIKTRGQQVTLRCSPKSGHDTVSWYQQALGQGPQFIFQYYEEEERQRGNFPDRFSGHQFPNYSSELNVNALLLGDSALYLCASSSPVVPNTEAFFGQGTRLTVV.